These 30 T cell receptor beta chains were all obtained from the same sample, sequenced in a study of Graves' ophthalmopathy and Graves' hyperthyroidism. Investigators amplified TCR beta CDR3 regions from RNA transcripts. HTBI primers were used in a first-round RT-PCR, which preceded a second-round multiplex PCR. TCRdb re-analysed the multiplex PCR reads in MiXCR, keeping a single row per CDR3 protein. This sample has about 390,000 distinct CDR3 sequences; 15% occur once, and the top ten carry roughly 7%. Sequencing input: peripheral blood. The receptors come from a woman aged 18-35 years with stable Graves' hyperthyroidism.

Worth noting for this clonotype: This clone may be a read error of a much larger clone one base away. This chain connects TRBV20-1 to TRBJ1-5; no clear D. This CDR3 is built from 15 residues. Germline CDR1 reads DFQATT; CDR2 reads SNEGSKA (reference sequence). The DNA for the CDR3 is TGCAGTGCTAGAGGGGGTCTTTCCAGCAATGAGCCCCAGCATTTT. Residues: CSARGGLSSNEPQHF.

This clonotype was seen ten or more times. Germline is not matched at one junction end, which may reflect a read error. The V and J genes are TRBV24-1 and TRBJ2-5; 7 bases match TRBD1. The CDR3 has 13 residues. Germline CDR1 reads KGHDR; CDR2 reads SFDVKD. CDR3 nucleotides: TGTGCCACCAGTGAGACAGGGTACGAGATCCAGTACTTC. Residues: CATSETGYEIQYF.

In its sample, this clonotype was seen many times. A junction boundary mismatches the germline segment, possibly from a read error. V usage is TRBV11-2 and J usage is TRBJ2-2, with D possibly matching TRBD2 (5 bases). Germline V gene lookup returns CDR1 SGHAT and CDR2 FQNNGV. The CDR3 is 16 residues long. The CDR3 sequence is CASSLEAGVNTGELFF. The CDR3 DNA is TGTGCCAGCAGCCTAGAGGCGGGCGTAAACACCGGGGAGCTGTTTTTT.

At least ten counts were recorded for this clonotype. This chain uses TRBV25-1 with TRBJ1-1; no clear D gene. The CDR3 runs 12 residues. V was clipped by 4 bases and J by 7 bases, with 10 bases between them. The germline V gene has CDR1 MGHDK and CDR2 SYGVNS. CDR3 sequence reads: CASSVNFREAFF. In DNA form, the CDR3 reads TGTGCCAGCAGTGTCAACTTTCGTGAAGCTTTCTTT. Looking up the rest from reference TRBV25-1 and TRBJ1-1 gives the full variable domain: EADIYQTPRYLVIGTGKKITLECSQTMGHDKMYWYQQDPGMELHLIHYSYGVNSTEKGDLSSESTVSRIRTEHFPLTLESARPSHTSQYLCASSVNFREAFFGQGTRLTVV.

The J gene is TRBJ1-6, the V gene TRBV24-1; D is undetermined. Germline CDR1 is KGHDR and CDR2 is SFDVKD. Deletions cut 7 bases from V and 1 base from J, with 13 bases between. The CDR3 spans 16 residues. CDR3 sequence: CATRPLPLSYNSPLHF. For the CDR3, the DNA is TGTGCCACCAGGCCCTTGCCTTTATCCTATAATTCACCCCTCCACTTT.

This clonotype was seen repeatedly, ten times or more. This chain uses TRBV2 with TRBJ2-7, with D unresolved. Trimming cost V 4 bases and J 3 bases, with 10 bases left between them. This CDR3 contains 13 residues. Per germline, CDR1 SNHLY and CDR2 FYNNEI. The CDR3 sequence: CASSAQAHYEQYF. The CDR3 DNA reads TGTGCCAGCAGTGCGCAGGCCCACTACGAGCAGTACTTC.

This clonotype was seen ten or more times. The chain's CDR3 is CASSEAGTGGPQYF. CDR3 nucleotides: TGCGCCAGCAGTGAGGCCGGGACAGGGGGGCCCCAGTACTTC. The rearrangement joins TRBV10-1 to TRBJ2-5; 11 bases are shared with TRBD1. CDR3 length equals 14 residues. The J segment lost 9 bases and the V segment lost 2 bases, leaving 5 bases of the junction unmatched. The V gene's germline CDR1 is WNHNN and CDR2 SYGVQD (reference sequence).

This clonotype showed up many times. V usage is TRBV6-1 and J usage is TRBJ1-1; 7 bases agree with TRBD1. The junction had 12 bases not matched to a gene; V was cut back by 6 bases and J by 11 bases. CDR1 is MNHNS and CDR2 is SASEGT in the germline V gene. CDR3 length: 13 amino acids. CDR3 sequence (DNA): TGTGCCAGCAGCCTTCTTAGTGACAGGGTTGCTTTCTTT. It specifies CASSLLSDRVAFF.

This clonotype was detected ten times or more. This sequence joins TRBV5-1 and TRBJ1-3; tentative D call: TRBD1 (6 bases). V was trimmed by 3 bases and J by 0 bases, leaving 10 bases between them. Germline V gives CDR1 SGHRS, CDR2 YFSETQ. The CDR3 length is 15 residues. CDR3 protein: CASSSTGRSGNTIYF. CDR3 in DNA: TGCGCCAGCAGCTCTACAGGGCGCTCTGGAAACACCATATATTTT.

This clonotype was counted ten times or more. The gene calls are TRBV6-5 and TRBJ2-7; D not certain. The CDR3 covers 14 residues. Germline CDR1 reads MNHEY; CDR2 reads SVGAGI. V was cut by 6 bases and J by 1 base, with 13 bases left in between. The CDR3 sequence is CASSPRYLSYEQYF. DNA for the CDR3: TGTGCCAGCAGCCCCAGGTACCTTTCCTACGAGCAGTACTTC.

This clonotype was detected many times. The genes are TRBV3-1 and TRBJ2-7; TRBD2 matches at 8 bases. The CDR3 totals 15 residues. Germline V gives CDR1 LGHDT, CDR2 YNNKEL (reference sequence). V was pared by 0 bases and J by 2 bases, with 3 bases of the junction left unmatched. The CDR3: CASSQDGRGAYEQYF. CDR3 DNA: TGTGCCAGCAGCCAAGATGGGCGGGGGGCCTACGAGCAGTACTTC.

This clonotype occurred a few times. CDR3 amino acids: CASRVQHF. The CDR3 region has the DNA TGTGCCAGCAGGGTCCAGCATTTT. This sequence joins TRBV7-9 and TRBJ1-5, with D unclear. The V end lost 6 bases, the J end lost 12 bases, and 3 bases lay between the germline ends. CDR3 length: 8 residues. CDR1 is SEHNR, CDR2 FQNEAQ, per germline (reference sequence). Full variable domain (remainder filled in from reference TRBV7-9 and TRBJ1-5): DTGVSQNPRHKITKRGQNVTFRCDPISEHNRLYWYRQTLGQGPEFLTYFQNEAQLEKSRLLSDRFSAERPKGSFSTLEIQRTEQGDSAMYLCASRVQHFGDGTRLSIL.

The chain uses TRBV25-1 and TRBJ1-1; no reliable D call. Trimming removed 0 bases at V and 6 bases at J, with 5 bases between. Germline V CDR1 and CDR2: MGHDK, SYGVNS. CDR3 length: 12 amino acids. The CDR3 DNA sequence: TGTGCCAGCAGTGAATACAGATCTGAAGCTTTCTTT. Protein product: CASSEYRSEAFF. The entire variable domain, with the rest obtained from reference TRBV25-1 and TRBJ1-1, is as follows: EADIYQTPRYLVIGTGKKITLECSQTMGHDKMYWYQQDPGMELHLIHYSYGVNSTEKGDLSSESTVSRIRTEHFPLTLESARPSHTSQYLCASSEYRSEAFFGQGTRLTVV.

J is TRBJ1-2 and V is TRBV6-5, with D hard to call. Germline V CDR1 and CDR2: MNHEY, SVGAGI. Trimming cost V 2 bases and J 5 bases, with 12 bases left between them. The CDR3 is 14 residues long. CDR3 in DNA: TGTGCCAGCAGTTACAGGGCCGCCGGGTATGGCTACACCTTC. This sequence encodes CASSYRAAGYGYTF.

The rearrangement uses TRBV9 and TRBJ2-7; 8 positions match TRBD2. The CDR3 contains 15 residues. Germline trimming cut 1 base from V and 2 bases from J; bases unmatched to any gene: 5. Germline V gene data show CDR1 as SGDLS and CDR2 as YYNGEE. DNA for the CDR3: TGTGCCAGCAGCGTACGGACGGGACTAGCCTACGAGCAGTACTTC. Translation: CASSVRTGLAYEQYF.

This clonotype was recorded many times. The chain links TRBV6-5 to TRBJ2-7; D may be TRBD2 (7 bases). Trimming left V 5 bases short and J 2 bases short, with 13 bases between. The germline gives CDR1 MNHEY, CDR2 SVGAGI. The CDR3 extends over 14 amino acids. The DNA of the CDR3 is TGTGCCAGCAGTAACAGGGAGGGACCCTACGAGCAGTACTTC. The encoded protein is CASSNREGPYEQYF.

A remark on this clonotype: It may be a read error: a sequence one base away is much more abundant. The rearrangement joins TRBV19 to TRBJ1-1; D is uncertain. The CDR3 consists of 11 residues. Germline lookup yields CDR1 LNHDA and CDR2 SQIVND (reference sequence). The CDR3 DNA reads TGTGTCAGCGAAATTTTTGGTGTAGCTTTCTTT. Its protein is CVSEIFGVAFF.

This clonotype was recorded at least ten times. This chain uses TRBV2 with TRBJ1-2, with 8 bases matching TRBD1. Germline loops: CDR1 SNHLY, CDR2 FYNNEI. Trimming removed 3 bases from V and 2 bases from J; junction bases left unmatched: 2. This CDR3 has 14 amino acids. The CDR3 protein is CASSDQGANYGYTF. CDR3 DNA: TGTGCCAGCAGTGACCAGGGGGCGAACTATGGCTACACCTTC.

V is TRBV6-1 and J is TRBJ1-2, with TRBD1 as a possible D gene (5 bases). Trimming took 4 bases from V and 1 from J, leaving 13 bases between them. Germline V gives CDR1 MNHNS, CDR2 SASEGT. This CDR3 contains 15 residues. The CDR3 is CASSAPGRLNYGYTF. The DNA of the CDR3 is TGTGCCAGCAGTGCACCGGGACGCCTTAACTATGGCTACACCTTC.

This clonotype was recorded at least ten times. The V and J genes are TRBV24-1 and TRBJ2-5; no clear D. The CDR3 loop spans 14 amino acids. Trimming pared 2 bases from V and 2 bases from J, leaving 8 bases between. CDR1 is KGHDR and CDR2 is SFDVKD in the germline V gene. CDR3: CATSDWGFQETQYF. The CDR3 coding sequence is TGTGCCACCAGTGATTGGGGATTTCAAGAGACCCAGTACTTC.

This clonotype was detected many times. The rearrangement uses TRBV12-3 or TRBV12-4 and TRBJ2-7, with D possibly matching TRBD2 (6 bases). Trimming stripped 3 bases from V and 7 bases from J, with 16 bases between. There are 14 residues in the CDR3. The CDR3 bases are TGTGCCAGCAGTTTGGCGGGGTTGGTTGTGGAGCAGTACTTC. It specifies CASSLAGLVVEQYF.

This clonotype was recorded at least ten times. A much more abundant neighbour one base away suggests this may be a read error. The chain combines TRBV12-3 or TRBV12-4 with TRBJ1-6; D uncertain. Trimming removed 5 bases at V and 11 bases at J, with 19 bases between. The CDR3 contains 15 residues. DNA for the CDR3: TGTGCCAGCAGTGCCCTGGAAGCCCCCAATCCACCCCTCCACTTT. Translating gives CASSALEAPNPPLHF.

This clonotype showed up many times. The CDR3 here is CASSVTGGNPTNYGYTF. For the CDR3, the DNA is TGTGCCAGCAGCGTCACAGGAGGAAACCCTACTAACTATGGCTACACCTTC. The chain uses TRBV9 and TRBJ1-2, with a weak D call TRBD1 (5 bases). Deletions cut 2 bases from V and 0 bases from J, with 17 bases between. This CDR3 region has 17 residues. Germline lookup yields CDR1 SGDLS and CDR2 YYNGEE.

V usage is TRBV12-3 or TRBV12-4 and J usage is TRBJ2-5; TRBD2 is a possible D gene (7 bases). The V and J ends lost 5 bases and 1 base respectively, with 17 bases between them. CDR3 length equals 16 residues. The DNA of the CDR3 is TGTGCCAGCAGTCCGGGGGGCTGGGGCCTCCAAGAGACCCAGTACTTC. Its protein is CASSPGGWGLQETQYF.

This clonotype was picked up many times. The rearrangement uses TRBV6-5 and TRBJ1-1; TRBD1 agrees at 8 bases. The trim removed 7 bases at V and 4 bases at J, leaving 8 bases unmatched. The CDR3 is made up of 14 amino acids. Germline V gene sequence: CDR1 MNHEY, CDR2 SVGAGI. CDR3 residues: CASTLDRVITEAFF. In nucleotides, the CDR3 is TGTGCCAGCACCCTGGACAGGGTTATCACTGAAGCTTTCTTT.

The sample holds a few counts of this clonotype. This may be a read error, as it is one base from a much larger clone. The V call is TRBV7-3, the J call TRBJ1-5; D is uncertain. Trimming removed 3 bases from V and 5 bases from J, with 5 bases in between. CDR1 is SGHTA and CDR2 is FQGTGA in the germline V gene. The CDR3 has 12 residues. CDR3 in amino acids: CASSFDYQPQHF. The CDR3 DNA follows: TGTGCCAGCAGCTTCGATTATCAGCCCCAGCATTTT.

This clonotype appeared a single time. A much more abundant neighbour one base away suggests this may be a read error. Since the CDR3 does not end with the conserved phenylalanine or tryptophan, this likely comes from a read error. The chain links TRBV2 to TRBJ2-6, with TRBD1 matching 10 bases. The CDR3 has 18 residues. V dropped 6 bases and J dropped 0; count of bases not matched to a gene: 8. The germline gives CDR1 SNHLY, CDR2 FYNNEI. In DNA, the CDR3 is TGTGCCAGCAGCCCAACTGACAGGGGGCTCTCTGGGGCCAACGTCCTGACTGTC. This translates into CASSPTDRGLSGANVLTV.

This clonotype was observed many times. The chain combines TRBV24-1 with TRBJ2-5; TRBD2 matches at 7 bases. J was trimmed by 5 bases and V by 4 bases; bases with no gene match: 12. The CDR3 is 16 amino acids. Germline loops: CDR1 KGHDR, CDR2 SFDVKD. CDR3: CATSDPGLPGGETQYF. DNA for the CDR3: TGTGCCACCAGTGACCCGGGACTACCCGGGGGGGAGACCCAGTACTTC.

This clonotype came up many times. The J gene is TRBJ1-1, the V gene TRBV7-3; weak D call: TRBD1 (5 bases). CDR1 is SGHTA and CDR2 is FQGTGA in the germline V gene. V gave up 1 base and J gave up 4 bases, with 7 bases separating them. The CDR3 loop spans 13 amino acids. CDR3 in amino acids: CASSLMGGTEAFF. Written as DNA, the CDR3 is TGTGCCAGCAGCTTAATGGGGGGCACTGAAGCTTTCTTT.

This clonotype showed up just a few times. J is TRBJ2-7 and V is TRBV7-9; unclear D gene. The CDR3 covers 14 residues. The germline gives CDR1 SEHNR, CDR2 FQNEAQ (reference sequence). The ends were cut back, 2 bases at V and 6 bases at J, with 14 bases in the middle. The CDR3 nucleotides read TGTGCCAGCAGCTTAATTTCCCCCTGGGGCGAGCAGTACTTC. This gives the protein CASSLISPWGEQYF. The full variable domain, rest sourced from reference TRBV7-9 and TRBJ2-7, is DTGVSQNPRHKITKRGQNVTFRCDPISEHNRLYWYRQTLGQGPEFLTYFQNEAQLEKSRLLSDRFSAERPKGSFSTLEIQRTEQGDSAMYLCASSLISPWGEQYFGPGTRLTVT.